Listed below are T cell receptor beta chains from one sample, sequenced in a study of blood T cell repertoires in COVID-19. Produced via immunoSEQ multiplex PCR; TCRdb's table is partial and in-frame only. Altogether 300,000 or so clones are present, 70% to 90% being singletons, with the ten largest covering less than 6%. The specimen was PBMCs or T cells enriched from blood (not recorded which). The source of these receptors is a woman aged 25 to 45 who had recovered from COVID-19. Both conserved end residues are part of each CDR3. The D gene is left open where the match is weak. Clone size is given for some rows only: seen once, a few or many times, or a class if the clone is expanded.

V gene: TRBV6-5
D gene: TRBD1
clone size: .
J gene: TRBJ1-1
CDR3 DNA: TGTGCCAGCACTAGAATGACAGGGTGGAACACTGAAGCTTTCTTT
CDR3 protein: CASTRMTGWNTEAFF

V gene: TRBV6-2/TRBV6-3
D gene: TRBD2
clone size: .
J gene: TRBJ2-3
CDR3 DNA: TGTGCCAGCAGTTGGGTGGCGGGGGGGCAAGATACGCAGTATTTT
CDR3 protein: CASSWVAGGQDTQYF

V gene: TRBV6-6
D gene: .
clone size: .
J gene: TRBJ1-4
CDR3 DNA: TGTGCCAGCACCCCCTGGGGGGCAACTAATGAAAAACTGTTTTTT
CDR3 protein: CASTPWGATNEKLFF

V gene: TRBV6-5
D gene: .
clone size: .
J gene: TRBJ1-6
CDR3 DNA: TGTGCCAGCAGTTACCCAAGACAAGGATCGCCCCTCCACTTT
CDR3 protein: CASSYPRQGSPLHF

V gene: TRBV7-2
D gene: .
clone size: .
J gene: TRBJ2-2
CDR3 DNA: TGTGCCAGCAGCTCACAGGGGGGGGCCGGGGAGCTGTTTTTT
CDR3 protein: CASSSQGGAGELFF

V gene: TRBV7-8
D gene: .
clone size: .
J gene: TRBJ1-1
CDR3 DNA: TGTGCCAGCAGCTTAGATAAGCCTTTCTTT
CDR3 protein: CASSLDKPFF

V gene: TRBV6-4
D gene: TRBD1
clone size: .
J gene: TRBJ2-1
CDR3 DNA: TGTGCCAGCAGTCTTGGGACAGGGAGATTCGATGAGCAGTTCTTC
CDR3 protein: CASSLGTGRFDEQFF

V gene: TRBV7-9
D gene: TRBD2
clone size: .
J gene: TRBJ2-7
CDR3 DNA: TGTGCCAGCAGCAAGACCGGACTAGCGGACGAGCAGTACTTC
CDR3 protein: CASSKTGLADEQYF

V gene: TRBV19
D gene: TRBD1
clone size: once
J gene: TRBJ1-2
CDR3 DNA: TGTGCCAGTAGTAACGACAGGGGGCTTGGCTACACCTTC
CDR3 protein: CASSNDRGLGYTF

V gene: TRBV19
D gene: .
clone size: few
J gene: TRBJ1-6
CDR3 DNA: TGTGCCAGTAGTACAGAACTCTATAATTCACCCCTCCACTTT
CDR3 protein: CASSTELYNSPLHF

V gene: TRBV3-1/TRBV3-2
D gene: TRBD2
clone size: .
J gene: TRBJ2-3
CDR3 DNA: TGTGCCAGCAGTCCGCGGCGGCGGGGGGGCTACACAGATACGCAGTATTTT
CDR3 protein: CASSPRRRGGYTDTQYF

V gene: TRBV5-6
D gene: TRBD1
clone size: .
J gene: TRBJ1-2
CDR3 DNA: TGTGCCAGCAGCTTGGCGGGACAGATCTATGGCTACACCTTC
CDR3 protein: CASSLAGQIYGYTF

V gene: TRBV19
D gene: TRBD1
clone size: .
J gene: TRBJ2-7
CDR3 DNA: TGTGCCAGTAGCCGACAGGGGGGCATCGACGAGCAGTACTTC
CDR3 protein: CASSRQGGIDEQYF

V gene: TRBV6-5
D gene: .
clone size: .
J gene: TRBJ1-2
CDR3 DNA: TGTGCCAGCTCTAGGGAGGCGCAGGTTGGCTACACCTTC
CDR3 protein: CASSREAQVGYTF